The text below deals with one T cell receptor (beta chain). Libraries were prepared by immunoSEQ multiplex PCR; TCRdb keeps only in-frame clonotypes and omits some of them. The sample carries fewer than 200,000 clones, around nine tenths recorded once. These data are taken from a study of control samples from healthy donors and cancer patients. Germline V gene data show CDR1 as ENHRY and CDR2 as SYGVKD. The CDR3 is 12 amino acids. The clonotype comes from a man aged 25 to 40 in good health. The sequenced sample was blood. V gene TRBV10-3 combines with J gene TRBJ2-1; D unresolved. CDR3 nucleotides: TGTGCTGTCCACAACTCCTACAATGAGCAGTTCTTC. This codes for CAVHNSYNEQFF.